This is a list of T cell receptor beta chains from one sample in a study of cytomegalovirus exposure and HLA in healthy donors. Sequencing was performed with immunoSEQ multiplex PCR; in TCRdb, only in-frame clones are kept and a portion is missing. The repertoire consists of about 120,000 clones, with 70% to 90% occurring once and the leading ten covering around 1.9%. The sample comprised PBMCs. The receptor source for this set is a woman in her twenties or thirties in good health and CMV-seronegative. The CDR3 runs from the conserved cysteine through the conserved F or W. D genes are given only for firm matches. Clone size is shown for a subset of rows, as once, few, many or a class of expanded clone.

D gene: TRBD1
clone size: NA
J gene: TRBJ1-2
V gene: TRBV5-6
CDR3 protein: CASSLGTGVLSAYGYTF
CDR3 DNA: TGTGCCAGCAGCTTGGGGACAGGGGTGTTAAGCGCCTATGGCTACACCTTC

D gene: TRBD1
clone size: NA
J gene: TRBJ1-5
V gene: TRBV18
CDR3 protein: CASSGDRDRFNQPQHF
CDR3 DNA: TGTGCCAGCTCAGGGGACAGGGACCGGTTCAATCAGCCCCAGCATTTT

D gene: NA
clone size: NA
J gene: TRBJ1-3
V gene: TRBV4-3
CDR3 protein: CASSQDRSGVRGNTIYF
CDR3 DNA: TGCGCCAGCAGCCAAGATCGTTCAGGGGTGCGTGGAAACACCATATATTTT

D gene: TRBD1
clone size: NA
J gene: TRBJ1-5
V gene: TRBV10-3
CDR3 protein: CAISLTGAPNQPQHF
CDR3 DNA: TGTGCCATCAGTCTGACAGGGGCTCCCAATCAGCCCCAGCATTTT

D gene: NA
clone size: NA
J gene: TRBJ1-6
V gene: TRBV19
CDR3 protein: CASSISGGTGRQSPLHF
CDR3 DNA: TGTGCCAGTAGTATATCCGGAGGAACAGGGCGGCAATCACCCCTCCACTTT

D gene: NA
clone size: NA
J gene: TRBJ1-5
V gene: TRBV7-8
CDR3 protein: CASSLNGGPDQPQHF
CDR3 DNA: TGTGCCAGCAGCTTAAACGGGGGGCCAGATCAGCCCCAGCATTTT

D gene: TRBD2
clone size: NA
J gene: TRBJ2-5
V gene: TRBV5-1
CDR3 protein: CASSLGLAGAETQYF
CDR3 DNA: TGCGCCAGCAGCTTGGGACTAGCGGGGGCAGAGACCCAGTACTTC

D gene: NA
clone size: NA
J gene: TRBJ2-3
V gene: TRBV18
CDR3 protein: CASSPRQLKNTDTQYF
CDR3 DNA: TGTGCCAGCTCACCCCGACAGTTGAAAAACACAGATACGCAGTATTTT

D gene: NA
clone size: NA
J gene: TRBJ2-3
V gene: TRBV30
CDR3 protein: CAWSVGLATDTQYF
CDR3 DNA: TGTGCCTGGAGTGTAGGGCTAGCGACAGATACGCAGTATTTT

D gene: NA
clone size: NA
J gene: TRBJ2-1
V gene: TRBV9
CDR3 protein: CASSVQLALGNEQFF
CDR3 DNA: TGTGCCAGCAGCGTACAACTAGCTTTAGGCAATGAGCAGTTCTTC

D gene: NA
clone size: NA
J gene: TRBJ2-7
V gene: TRBV4-3
CDR3 protein: CASSQDGGRQYF
CDR3 DNA: TGCGCCAGCAGCCAAGATGGAGGAAGGCAGTACTTC

D gene: TRBD2
clone size: few
J gene: TRBJ2-1
V gene: TRBV6-4
CDR3 protein: CASSGTSGGANEQFF
CDR3 DNA: TGTGCCAGCAGTGGGACTAGCGGGGGGGCCAATGAGCAGTTCTTC

D gene: NA
clone size: NA
J gene: TRBJ1-2
V gene: TRBV19
CDR3 protein: CASSISAQNYYGYTF
CDR3 DNA: TGTGCCAGTAGTATCTCAGCGCAGAATTACTATGGCTACACCTTC

D gene: NA
clone size: many
J gene: TRBJ2-3
V gene: TRBV4-2
CDR3 protein: CASSQEIQTDTQYF
CDR3 DNA: TGTGCCAGCAGCCAAGAGATCCAGACAGATACGCAGTATTTT

D gene: NA
clone size: NA
J gene: TRBJ1-3
V gene: TRBV19
CDR3 protein: CATFDGLSSGNTIYF
CDR3 DNA: TGTGCCACGTTTGACGGGTTGAGCTCTGGAAACACCATATATTTT

D gene: NA
clone size: NA
J gene: TRBJ2-7
V gene: TRBV5-4
CDR3 protein: CASSFGTGARNGYEQYF
CDR3 DNA: TGTGCCAGCAGCTTTGGAACCGGAGCCCGAAACGGCTACGAGCAGTACTTC

D gene: TRBD2
clone size: NA
J gene: TRBJ2-3
V gene: TRBV5-1
CDR3 protein: CASSSTSGGPPSTDTQYF
CDR3 DNA: TGCGCCAGCAGCTCCACTAGCGGGGGCCCCCCTAGCACAGATACGCAGTATTTT

D gene: TRBD1
clone size: NA
J gene: TRBJ1-6
V gene: TRBV5-6
CDR3 protein: CASSAPRQGNSPLHF
CDR3 DNA: TGTGCCAGCAGCGCGCCGAGACAGGGGAACTCACCCCTCCACTTT

D gene: TRBD2
clone size: NA
J gene: TRBJ2-1
V gene: TRBV30
CDR3 protein: CACGGGLGSYNEQFF
CDR3 DNA: TGTGCCTGCGGGGGGGGCCTGGGGTCCTACAATGAGCAGTTCTTC

D gene: NA
clone size: NA
J gene: TRBJ1-1
V gene: TRBV30
CDR3 protein: CAWVLTEAFF
CDR3 DNA: TGTGCCTGGGTACTCACTGAAGCTTTCTTT

D gene: NA
clone size: once
J gene: TRBJ2-1
V gene: TRBV30
CDR3 protein: CAWSVNNEQFF
CDR3 DNA: TGTGCCTGGAGCGTAAACAATGAGCAGTTCTTC

D gene: NA
clone size: NA
J gene: TRBJ1-2
V gene: TRBV18
CDR3 protein: CASSPPRDYYGYTF
CDR3 DNA: TGTGCCAGCTCACCACCGAGGGATTACTATGGCTACACCTTC

D gene: TRBD1
clone size: NA
J gene: TRBJ2-7
V gene: TRBV10-2
CDR3 protein: CASRAGQGIYEQYF
CDR3 DNA: TGCGCCAGCCGAGCGGGACAGGGAATCTACGAGCAGTACTTC

D gene: TRBD1
clone size: many
J gene: TRBJ1-1
V gene: TRBV30
CDR3 protein: CAWSVAYRRDRGRRNTEAFF
CDR3 DNA: TGTGCCTGGAGTGTAGCGTACCGGAGGGACAGGGGGCGGCGGAACACTGAAGCTTTCTTT

D gene: TRBD1
clone size: NA
J gene: TRBJ2-2
V gene: TRBV27
CDR3 protein: CASSLYTGGTGELFF
CDR3 DNA: TGTGCCAGCAGTTTATACACAGGGGGGACCGGGGAGCTGTTTTTT

D gene: NA
clone size: few
J gene: TRBJ2-3
V gene: TRBV7-9
CDR3 protein: CASGASGTDTQYF
CDR3 DNA: TGTGCCAGCGGGGCTAGCGGCACAGATACGCAGTATTTT

D gene: NA
clone size: NA
J gene: TRBJ2-4
V gene: TRBV7-8
CDR3 protein: CASSSIAKNIQYF
CDR3 DNA: TGTGCCAGCAGCTCCATAGCCAAAAACATTCAGTACTTC

D gene: TRBD1
clone size: NA
J gene: TRBJ1-1
V gene: TRBV6-7
CDR3 protein: CASSYSPGTGTNTEAFF
CDR3 DNA: TGTGCCAGCAGTTACTCTCCCGGGACAGGGACGAACACTGAAGCTTTCTTT

D gene: NA
clone size: few
J gene: TRBJ2-7
V gene: TRBV2
CDR3 protein: CASTRGPYSYEQYF
CDR3 DNA: TGTGCCAGCACTAGGGGCCCTTACTCCTACGAGCAGTACTTC

D gene: NA
clone size: NA
J gene: TRBJ2-2
V gene: TRBV5-4
CDR3 protein: CASSFPPGTGELFF
CDR3 DNA: TGTGCCAGCAGCTTCCCACCGGGGACCGGGGAGCTGTTTTTT

D gene: NA
clone size: NA
J gene: TRBJ2-7
V gene: TRBV9
CDR3 protein: CASSVEEGPRYEQYF
CDR3 DNA: TGTGCCAGCAGCGTAGAGGAGGGTCCAAGGTACGAGCAGTACTTC

D gene: NA
clone size: NA
J gene: TRBJ1-5
V gene: TRBV29-1
CDR3 protein: CSVEDILGARGNQPQHF
CDR3 DNA: TGCAGCGTTGAAGATATTTTAGGGGCTCGGGGCAATCAGCCCCAGCATTTT

D gene: TRBD1
clone size: NA
J gene: TRBJ1-3
V gene: TRBV19
CDR3 protein: CASSTRRDRGLLNTIYF
CDR3 DNA: TGTGCCAGTAGTACCCGCCGAGACAGGGGGCTGTTAAACACCATATATTTT